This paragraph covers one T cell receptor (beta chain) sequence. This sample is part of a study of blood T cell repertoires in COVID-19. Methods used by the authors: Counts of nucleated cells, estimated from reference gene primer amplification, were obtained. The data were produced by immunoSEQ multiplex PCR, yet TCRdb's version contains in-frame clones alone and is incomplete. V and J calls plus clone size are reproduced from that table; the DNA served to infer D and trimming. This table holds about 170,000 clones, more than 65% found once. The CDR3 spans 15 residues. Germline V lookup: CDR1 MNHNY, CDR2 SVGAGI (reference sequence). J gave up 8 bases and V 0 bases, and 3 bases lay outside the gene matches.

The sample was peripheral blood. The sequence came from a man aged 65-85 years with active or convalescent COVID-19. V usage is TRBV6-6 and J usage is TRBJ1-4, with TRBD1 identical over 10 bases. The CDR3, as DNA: TGTGCCAGCAGTTACTCCGACAGGGGGCACGAAAAACTGTTTTTT. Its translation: CASSYSDRGHEKLFF.